The 31 T cell receptor beta chains presented below share a single source sample, sequenced in a study of Ad26.COV2.S vaccination and SARS-CoV-2 variants. Some clones are missing from TCRdb's copy, which holds only in-frame ones; the method was immunoSEQ multiplex PCR. The profile covers some 500,000 clones, with 75% to 90% appearing a single time and approximately 2.5% taken by the ten largest. Treatment in this sample: around 19 received Ad26.COV2.S at low or high dose, single or two shots; 5 received placebo; per-sample allocation not given. Collection of the samples took place on day 63 after the first injection of vaccine or placebo. The input for sequencing was peripheral blood, taken in a trial of Ad26.COV2.S vaccine versus placebo. All receptors derive from a person between 18 and 59 years old who received the Ad26.COV2.S COVID-19 vaccine or a placebo.

This clone turned up a few times. The genes are TRBV10-3 and TRBJ1-5; D is unclear. Trimming stripped 4 bases from V and 7 bases from J, with 11 bases between. CDR1 and CDR2 from the germline V gene are ENHRY and SYGVKD. CDR3 length equals 13 residues. CDR3 sequence: CAISATSNQPQHF. The DNA for the CDR3 is TGTGCCATCAGTGCCACCTCCAACCAGCCCCAGCATTTT.

The count of this clone is one. The genes are TRBV18 and TRBJ1-3; the D gene is possibly TRBD1 (5 bases). The CDR3 sequence is 14 residues long. Germline CDR1 reads KGHSH; CDR2 reads LQKENI. The V end lost 2 bases, the J end lost 1 base, and 6 bases lay between the germline ends. The CDR3 region has the DNA TGTGCCAGCTCACCAGAGGGGTCTGGAAACACCATATATTTT. It encodes CASSPEGSGNTIYF.

The chain links TRBV3-1 (or the pseudogene TRBV3-2) to TRBJ2-5; 7 bases match TRBD2. The CDR3 is 13 amino acids. V dropped 0 bases and J dropped 7; count of bases not matched to a gene: 2. Germline loops: CDR1 LGHDT, CDR2 YNNKEL (reference sequence). CDR3 nucleotide sequence: TGTGCCAGCAGCCAAGACGGGGGGAGGACCCAGTACTTC. Residues: CASSQDGGRTQYF.

This chain connects TRBV6-1 to TRBJ1-4; D gene ambiguous. Germline values: CDR1 MNHNS, CDR2 SASEGT. This CDR3 comprises 12 residues. V was shortened by 11 bases and J by 0 bases, with 7 bases between the two germline ends. This CDR3 is CAASTTNEKLFF. The CDR3 DNA sequence: TGTGCCGCTTCAACAACTAATGAAAAACTGTTTTTT.

The rearrangement links TRBV9 to TRBJ1-1; tentative D call: TRBD1 (5 bases). V was trimmed by 3 bases and J by 4 bases, leaving 16 bases between them. The germline CDR1 and CDR2 sequences are SGDLS and YYNGEE. The CDR3 covers 15 residues. As DNA, the CDR3 is TGTGCCAGCAGCGCAGAGGGACGGTGGACCACTGAAGCTTTCTTT. Protein product: CASSAEGRWTTEAFF.

The chain is built from TRBV5-1 and TRBJ2-3; 8 bases match TRBD1. The germline CDR1 and CDR2 sequences are SGHRS and YFSETQ. CDR3 size: 13 residues. V was pared by 2 bases and J by 5 bases, with 1 base of the junction left unmatched. Written as DNA, the CDR3 is TGCGCCAGCAGCTTAGGACAGGGAGATACGCAGTATTTT. It translates to CASSLGQGDTQYF. The variable domain in full, with the rest retrieved from reference TRBV5-1 and TRBJ2-3, is KAGVTQTPRYLIKTRGQQVTLSCSPISGHRSVSWYQQTPGQGLQFLFEYFSETQRNKGNFPGRFSGRQFSNSRSEMNVSTLELGDSALYLCASSLGQGDTQYFGPGTRLTVL.

The rearrangement uses TRBV2 and TRBJ1-6; D remains unclear. Germline loops: CDR1 SNHLY, CDR2 FYNNEI. The CDR3 is 13 residues long. Trimming removed 4 bases from V and 4 bases from J, with 5 bases in between. This chain's CDR3 is CASSVTYNSPLHF. CDR3 bases: TGTGCCAGCAGTGTCACGTATAATTCACCCCTCCACTTT.

The rearrangement joins TRBV7-2 to TRBJ2-2; the D gene could be TRBD1 or TRBD2 (5 bases each). The V end was cut by 1 base, the J end by 8 bases, with 14 bases between. This CDR3 comprises 15 residues. Per the germline V gene, CDR1 is SGHTA and CDR2 is FQGNSA. CDR3 nucleotide sequence: TGTGCCAGCAGCTTAGTCATTGGGGGACGAGGGGAGCTGTTTTTT. Translating gives CASSLVIGGRGELFF. Supplemented by reference TRBV7-2 and TRBJ2-2, the full variable domain reads GAGVSQSPSNKVTEKGKDVELRCDPISGHTALYWYRQSLGQGLEFLIYFQGNSAPDKSGLPSDRFSAERTGGSVSTLTIQRTQQEDSAVYLCASSLVIGGRGELFFGEGSRLTVL.

Worth noting for this clone: Relative to the germline gene, one junction end is altered; a read error may explain this. The chain employs TRBV23-1 and TRBJ2-2; tentatively, D is TRBD2 (5 bases). TRBV23-1 qualifies as an ORF whose function is uncertain. The CDR3 consists of 16 residues. This chain's CDR3 is CASREPRSYEHRGAVF. The CDR3 region has the DNA TGCGCCAGCAGGGAGCCTCGGAGTTACGAACACCGGGGAGCTGTTTTT.

The V and J genes are TRBV11-3 and TRBJ2-1, with 10 bases identical to TRBD1. The CDR3 totals 16 residues. Germline V gives CDR1 SGHNT, CDR2 YENEEA. Germline trimming cut 5 bases from V and 6 bases from J; bases unmatched to any gene: 10. In nucleotides, the CDR3 is TGTGCCAGCAGCCATCCAATCGGGACAGGGGCCAATGAGCAGTTCTTC. This translates into CASSHPIGTGANEQFF.

The chain recombines TRBV6-2 or TRBV6-3 with TRBJ1-4; 8 bases are a match to TRBD1. The trim removed 4 bases at V and 10 bases at J, leaving 5 bases unmatched. The CDR3 contains 13 residues. The germline CDR1 and CDR2 sequences are MNHEY and SVGEGT. CDR3 protein: CASSSQGERKLFF. CDR3 in DNA: TGTGCCAGCAGTTCACAGGGGGAGCGAAAACTGTTTTTT.

The rearrangement joins TRBV4-1 to TRBJ1-6; 10 bases are a match to TRBD1. From germline, CDR1 is MGHRA and CDR2 YSYEKL. The junction had 8 bases not matched to a gene; V was cut back by 3 bases and J by 9 bases. The CDR3 length is 16 residues. The CDR3 sequence is CASSHGTGTGASPLHF. The CDR3 nucleotides are TGCGCCAGCAGCCATGGAACCGGGACAGGGGCTTCACCCCTCCACTTT.

The chain couples TRBV19 to TRBJ1-5; 7 nucleotides match TRBD1. The V gene end was trimmed by 5 bases and the J gene end by 2 bases; junction bases not matched to a gene: 12. Germline CDR1 reads LNHDA; CDR2 reads SQIVND (reference sequence). This CDR3 region has 17 residues. The DNA for the CDR3 is TGTGCCAGTAGTGGCACAGGGGAGAACTGGGGCAATCAGCCCCAGCATTTT. The encoded protein is CASSGTGENWGNQPQHF.

CDR3 region: CASSQLGAETQYF. The CDR3 region has the DNA TGTGCCAGCAGTCAACTAGGGGCAGAGACCCAGTACTTC. The chain employs TRBV3-1 (or the pseudogene TRBV3-2) and TRBJ2-5; D possibly uses TRBD1 or TRBD2 (5 bases each). This CDR3 is 13 amino acids long. With 6 bases removed from V and 4 bases from J, the gap between germline ends came to 12 bases. Germline assignment: CDR1 LGHDT and CDR2 YNNKEL (reference sequence).

As DNA, the CDR3 is TGTGCCAGCAGCCACAACCGGGACAGACCATCACACACCATATATTTT. It specifies CASSHNRDRPSHTIYF. The J gene is TRBJ1-3, the V gene TRBV3-1 (or the pseudogene TRBV3-2), with TRBD1 matching 7 bases. The V and J ends lost 3 bases and 8 bases, in that order; junction bases with no gene match: 13. The CDR3 sequence is 16 residues long. Germline-derived CDR1 and CDR2 are LGHDT and YNNKEL (reference sequence).

The rearrangement uses TRBV5-4 and TRBJ2-5; 11 nucleotides agree with TRBD2. The J segment lost 7 bases and the V segment lost 3 bases, leaving 8 bases of the junction unmatched. This CDR3 spans 15 amino acids. CDR1 and CDR2 (germline): SGHNT, YYREEE (reference sequence). CDR3 sequence reads: CASSSTGTSGGTQYF. Here the CDR3 DNA reads TGTGCCAGCAGCTCAACCGGGACTAGCGGAGGGACCCAGTACTTC.

The chain is built from TRBV19 and TRBJ1-5, with unresolved D. The CDR3 runs to 15 residues. The V gene lost 7 bases and the J gene lost 1 base, with 14 bases spanning the gap. CDR1 and CDR2 from the germline V gene are LNHDA and SQIVND (reference sequence). CDR3 nucleotide sequence: TGTGCCAGTAATGATAGACGACTGAGCAATCAGCCCCAGCATTTT. Translating gives CASNDRRLSNQPQHF.

The chain uses TRBV4-1 and TRBJ2-7; unclear D gene. This CDR3 is 13 amino acids long. V was pared by 5 bases and J by 6 bases, with 14 bases between. The germline V gene has CDR1 MGHRA and CDR2 YSYEKL. CDR3 loop: CASSFGPTSEQYF. For the CDR3, the DNA is TGCGCCAGCAGCTTCGGCCCCACCTCCGAGCAGTACTTC.

Written as DNA, the CDR3 is TGTGCCTGGAGTGTAGGGGGGACCAATGGCTACACCTTC. It translates to CAWSVGGTNGYTF. The chain couples TRBV30 to TRBJ1-2; tentative D call: TRBD1 (6 bases). The ends were cut back, 0 bases at V and 6 bases at J, with 11 bases in the middle. The CDR3 length is 13 residues. Germline values: CDR1 GTSNPN, CDR2 SVGIG (reference sequence). The full variable domain, in which reference TRBV30 and TRBJ1-2 provide the parts outside the CDR3, is SQTIHQWPATLVQPVGSPLSLECTVEGTSNPNLYWYRQAAGRGLQLLFYSVGIGQISSEVPQNLSASRPQDRQFILSSKKLLLSDSGFYLCAWSVGGTNGYTFGSGTRLTVV.

This clone was recorded once. The same CDR3 also results from other DNA sequences found in this sample. The rearrangement joins TRBV18 to TRBJ1-5; D call uncertain. The length of the CDR3 is 14 residues. The V end was cut by 2 bases, the J end by 0 bases, with 5 bases between. Looked up from germline, CDR1 is KGHSH and CDR2 is LQKENI. CDR3 amino acids: CASSPGGSNQPQHF. As DNA, the CDR3 is TGTGCCAGCTCACCAGGCGGTAGCAATCAGCCCCAGCATTTT.

The chain employs TRBV3-1 (or the pseudogene TRBV3-2) and TRBJ1-1, with a possible D match to TRBD1 (6 bases). The V gene lost 4 bases and the J gene lost 4 bases, with 16 bases spanning the gap. The CDR3 length is 15 residues. Germline V CDR1 and CDR2: LGHDT, YNNKEL (reference sequence). The CDR3 coding sequence is TGTGCCAGCAGCCCTAAGGGCAGGGGCTCCACTGAAGCTTTCTTT. This codes for CASSPKGRGSTEAFF.

This chain uses TRBV7-9 with TRBJ2-5; 7 nucleotides match TRBD2. There are 18 residues in the CDR3. With V trimmed by 6 bases and J by 5 bases, 21 bases remained unmatched. Germline V gives CDR1 SEHNR, CDR2 FQNEAQ (reference sequence). The CDR3 loop is CASSPPEGTSGGGETQYF. As DNA, the CDR3 is TGTGCCAGCAGTCCCCCGGAGGGGACTTCGGGAGGTGGGGAGACCCAGTACTTC.

The chain combines TRBV25-1 with TRBJ2-4; D may be TRBD1 or TRBD2 (5 bases each). Germline assignment: CDR1 MGHDK and CDR2 SYGVNS. V was cut by 2 bases and J by 7 bases, with 12 bases left in between. This CDR3 is built from 14 residues. The CDR3 protein is CASSEPRWGNIQYF. As DNA, the CDR3 is TGTGCCAGCAGTGAACCCAGATGGGGGAACATTCAGTACTTC.

The chain is built from TRBV10-3 and TRBJ1-3; D uncertain. The CDR3 totals 14 residues. Trimming took 7 bases from V and 0 from J, leaving 10 bases between them. Germline V CDR1 and CDR2: ENHRY, SYGVKD. Here the CDR3 DNA reads TGTGCCATCACCCAGACCCTCTCTGGAAACACCATATATTTT. Encoded protein: CAITQTLSGNTIYF.

The chain couples TRBV10-3 to TRBJ2-2; 7 bases agree with TRBD1. Trimming removed 5 bases from V and 6 bases from J; junction bases left unmatched: 3. The length of the CDR3 is 13 residues. CDR1 and CDR2 (germline): ENHRY, SYGVKD. The CDR3 DNA sequence: TGTGCCATCAGTCCGACAGGGTCCGGGGAGCTGTTTTTT. The encoded protein is CAISPTGSGELFF.

This chain joins TRBV3-1 (or the pseudogene TRBV3-2) and TRBJ1-1; D call uncertain. V lost 0 bases and J 4 bases, leaving 9 bases between the germline ends. The CDR3 spans 14 residues. The germline CDR1 and CDR2 sequences are LGHDT and YNNKEL (reference sequence). The CDR3: CASSQDLGFTEAFF. Here the CDR3 DNA reads TGTGCCAGCAGCCAAGATTTGGGATTCACTGAAGCTTTCTTT.

The rearrangement uses TRBV2 and TRBJ2-7; 7 nucleotides align to TRBD2. CDR3 length equals 15 residues. V was clipped by 3 bases and J by 2 bases; unmatched bases: 7. CDR1 is SNHLY and CDR2 is FYNNEI in the germline V gene. The CDR3 sequence: CASSDGRGSPYEQYF. The CDR3 DNA reads TGTGCCAGCAGTGATGGGCGGGGGTCCCCCTACGAGCAGTACTTC. The variable domain in full, completed from reference TRBV2 and TRBJ2-7, reads EPEVTQTPSHQVTQMGQEVILRCVPISNHLYFYWYRQILGQKVEFLVSFYNNEISEKSEIFDDQFSVERPDGSNFTLKIRSTKLEDSAMYFCASSDGRGSPYEQYFGPGTRLTVT.

V and J are TRBV7-2 and TRBJ2-3; 9 bases are shared with TRBD2. V lost 0 bases and J lost 1; bases outside the gene matches: 8. CDR1 is SGHTA, CDR2 FQGNSA, per germline. The CDR3 consists of 18 residues. CDR3 sequence reads: CASSLARASGEGTDTQYF. Here the CDR3 DNA reads TGTGCCAGCAGCTTAGCTAGGGCTAGCGGGGAGGGCACAGATACGCAGTATTTT.

The chain uses TRBV4-3 and TRBJ2-7; 9 bases agree with TRBD1. Germline assignment: CDR1 LGHNA and CDR2 YSLEER. The V gene end was trimmed by 4 bases and the J gene end by 3 bases; junction bases not matched to a gene: 7. CDR3 size: 15 residues. Written as DNA, the CDR3 is TGCGCCAGCAGCCGGGACAGGGCCTTTGGCTACGAGCAGTACTTC. It specifies CASSRDRAFGYEQYF.

The gene calls are TRBV9 and TRBJ1-2; D ambiguous. V lost 4 bases and J lost 4, with 11 bases in between. The CDR3 spans 13 residues. Germline V lookup: CDR1 SGDLS, CDR2 YYNGEE. CDR3 loop: CASSPRSGYGYTF. For the CDR3, the DNA is TGTGCCAGCAGCCCCCGGTCAGGCTATGGCTACACCTTC.

The J gene is TRBJ1-2, the V gene TRBV3-1 (or the pseudogene TRBV3-2); D is ambiguous. This CDR3 contains 16 residues. The V gene lost 1 base and the J gene lost 0 bases, with 12 bases spanning the gap. Germline CDR1 LGHDT, CDR2 YNNKEL (reference sequence). The CDR3 DNA reads as TGTGCCAGCAGCCAAGTGGCGGGGATGGCTAACTATGGCTACACCTTC. Residues: CASSQVAGMANYGYTF.